This T cell receptor (beta chain) was sequenced during a study of blood T cell repertoires in COVID-19. The overall study: Samples came from the United States, Italy and Spain, spanning acute and convalescent COVID-19. PBMCs, B-cell-depleted T cells, or T cells were the source of the cDNA or gDNA that made up the material.

Per the original methods: Cell counts per sample came from amplifying reference gene primers. Profiling relied on immunoSEQ multiplex PCR, and the TCRdb table lists in-frame clones only, not all of them. That table supplies the V and J calls and clone size; D and trimming were determined from the DNA. Among 200,000 to 250,000 clones, around 81% were seen once, and the ten largest hold over 7%. The receptor was isolated from a woman in her seventies with acute or convalescent COVID-19. The sample comprised peripheral blood.

CDR3 region: CASSLTSGGVQETQYF. Here the CDR3 DNA reads TGTGCCAGCAGCTTGACTAGCGGGGGGGTCCAGGAGACCCAGTACTTC. The gene calls are TRBV7-2 and TRBJ2-5; TRBD2 agrees at 14 bases. Germline values: CDR1 SGHTA, CDR2 FQGNSA. V shed 3 bases, J shed 5 bases, and the junction held 5 bases outside the gene matches. This CDR3 is 16 amino acids long.